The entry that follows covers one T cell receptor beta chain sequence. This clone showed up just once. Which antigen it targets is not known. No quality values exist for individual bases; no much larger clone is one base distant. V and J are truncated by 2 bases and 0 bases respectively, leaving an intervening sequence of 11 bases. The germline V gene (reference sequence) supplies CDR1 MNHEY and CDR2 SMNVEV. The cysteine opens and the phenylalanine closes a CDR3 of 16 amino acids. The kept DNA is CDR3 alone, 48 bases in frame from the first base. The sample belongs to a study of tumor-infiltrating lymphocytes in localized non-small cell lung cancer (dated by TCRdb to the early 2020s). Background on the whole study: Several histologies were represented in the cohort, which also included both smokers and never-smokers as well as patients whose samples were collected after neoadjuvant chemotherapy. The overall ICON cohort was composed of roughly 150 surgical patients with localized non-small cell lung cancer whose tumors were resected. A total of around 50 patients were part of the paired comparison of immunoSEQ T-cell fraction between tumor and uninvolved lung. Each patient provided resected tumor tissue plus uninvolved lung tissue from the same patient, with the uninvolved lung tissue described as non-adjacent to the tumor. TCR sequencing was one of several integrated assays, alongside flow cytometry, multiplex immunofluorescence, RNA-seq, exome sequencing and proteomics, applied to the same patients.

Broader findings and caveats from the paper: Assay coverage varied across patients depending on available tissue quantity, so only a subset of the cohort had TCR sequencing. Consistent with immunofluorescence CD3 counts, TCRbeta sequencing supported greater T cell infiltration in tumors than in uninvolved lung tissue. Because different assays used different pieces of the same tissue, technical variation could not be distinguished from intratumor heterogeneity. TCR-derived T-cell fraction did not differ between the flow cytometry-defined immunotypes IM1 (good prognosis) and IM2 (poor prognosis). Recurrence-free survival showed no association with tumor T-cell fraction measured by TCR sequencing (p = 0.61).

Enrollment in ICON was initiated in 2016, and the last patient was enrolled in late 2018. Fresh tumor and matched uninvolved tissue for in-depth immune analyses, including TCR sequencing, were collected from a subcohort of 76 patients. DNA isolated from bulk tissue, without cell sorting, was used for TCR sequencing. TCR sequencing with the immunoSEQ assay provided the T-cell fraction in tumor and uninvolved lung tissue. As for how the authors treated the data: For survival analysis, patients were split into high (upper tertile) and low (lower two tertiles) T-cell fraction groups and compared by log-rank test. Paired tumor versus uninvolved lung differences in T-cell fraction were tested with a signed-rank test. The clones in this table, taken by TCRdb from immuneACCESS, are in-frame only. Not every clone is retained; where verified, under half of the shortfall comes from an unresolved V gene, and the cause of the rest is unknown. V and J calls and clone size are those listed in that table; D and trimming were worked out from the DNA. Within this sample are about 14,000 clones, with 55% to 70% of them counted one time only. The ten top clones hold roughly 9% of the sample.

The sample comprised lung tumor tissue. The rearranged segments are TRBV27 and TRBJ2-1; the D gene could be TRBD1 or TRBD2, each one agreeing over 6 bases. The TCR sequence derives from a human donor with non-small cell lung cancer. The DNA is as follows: TGTGCCAGCAGTTTAGCTCCGGGGGCCTCCTACAATGAGCAGTTCTTC. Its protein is CASSLAPGASYNEQFF.